This T cell receptor beta chain is from a study of T cell responses to AZD1222 COVID-19 vaccine. Study-level findings and limits: Reports indicate that nearly half of spike-specific TCRs are directed at unmutated variant regions. CD4 TCRs linked to vaccination spanned spike, dominating at 160-218 and 743-854. White British ancestry dominated among donors, who included more females, and clonal diversity was possibly underestimated.

As for this clone: Its antigen is unknown.

The method was immunoSEQ multiplex PCR; TCRdb's version includes in-frame clones alone and lacks a portion of them. Of some 55,000 clones in the sample, about 89% were seen once. Germline assignment: CDR1 MNHNY and CDR2 SVGAGI (reference sequence). V was clipped by 8 bases and J by 3 bases; unmatched bases: 8. The CDR3 loop spans 16 amino acids. Sequenced here: peripheral blood, sampled on day 0 of AZD1222 vaccination. V and J are TRBV6-6 and TRBJ2-1; 12 bases align to TRBD2. The sequence was obtained from an adult in good health. CDR3 sequence: CASLGETSGSYNEQFF. CDR3 bases: TGTGCCAGCTTGGGAGAGACTAGCGGGAGCTACAATGAGCAGTTCTTC.